Included here is one TCR beta chain sequence, with context. Antigen: not known. This CDR3 region has 19 residues. Germline CDR1 reads WSHSY; CDR2 reads SAAADI. V was cut by 0 bases and J by 1 base, with 16 bases left in between. PCR was performed using 60 Vbeta and 13 Jbeta primers. Using immunoSEQ multiplex PCR, the repertoire was profiled, and TCRdb retains in-frame clones only, with some absent. The sample lists 95,000 to 100,000 clones, under 85% occurring once. The data stem from a study of cytomegalovirus exposure and HLA in healthy donors. About the research overall: Most donors, 81% of 398 genotyped, fell in the Caucasian-associated ancestry cluster.

Findings and caveats of the study: The study designated 150 to 200 TCR beta chains cytomegalovirus-associated. A further, later analysis showed that HLA-associated TCR beta chains (compared with equally common others) were more clonally expanded. What was likely a sequencing artifact was a cluster of highly shared sequence variants.

The sample comprised PBMCs. The clonotype was recovered from a man in his forties in good health and CMV-seronegative. The rearrangement links TRBV10-2 to TRBJ2-6; D is possibly TRBD2 (6 bases). For the CDR3, the DNA is TGCGCCAGCAGTGAGTCTGGCGGGGCTCGCGGGTCTGGGGCCAACGTCCTGACTTTC. This translates into CASSESGGARGSGANVLTF.